This T cell receptor beta chain was identified during a study of cytomegalovirus exposure and HLA in healthy donors. Study context: Earlier, 110 million or so unique TCR beta sequences were recovered from about 179 million T cells by an analysis.

Primers: 60 Vbeta forward and 13 Jbeta reverse. The assay was immunoSEQ multiplex PCR, and TCRdb's table has in-frame clones only and misses some. Here the sample spans approximately 89,000 clones, 76% being singletons. Germline V CDR1 and CDR2: SQVTM, ANQGSEA. The ends lost 7 bases at V and 8 bases at J; junction bases unmatched: 9. This CDR3 spans 13 amino acids. The sequence came from a male donor in good health and CMV-seronegative. The chain has TRBV29-1 and TRBJ1-2; the match to TRBD1 covers 11 bases. The material sequenced was PBMCs. CDR3 bases: TGCAGCGGGGTGGACAGGGGGCGCGGAGGCTACACCTTC. Amino acids: CSGVDRGRGGYTF. Using reference TRBV29-1 and TRBJ1-2 for the parts outside the CDR3, the full variable domain is SAVISQKPSRDICQRGTSLTIQCQVDSQVTMMFWYRQQPGQSLTLIATANQGSEATYESGFVIDKFPISRPNLTFSTLTVSNMSPEDSSIYLCSGVDRGRGGYTFGSGTRLTVV.